This section outlines one T cell receptor beta chain sequence together with its context. What it binds is unknown. Genomic DNA served as template for TCR beta VDJ and CDR3 profiling. TCRdb re-analysed the reads in MiXCR, keeping a single row per CDR3 protein. In the table there are about 48,000 distinct CDR3 sequences, around 69% of which are singletons. The data were taken from a study of CD8+CD57+ T cells in acquired aplastic anemia. In the study overall: Sorted cells (CD4+ and CD8+) yielded DNA amounts that averaged approximately 3 ug. In CD4+ cells, healthy donors produced an average of approximately 9.9 million reads.

J gave up 7 bases and V 5 bases, and 11 bases lay outside the gene matches. The CDR3 has 14 residues. Germline V CDR1 and CDR2: SSHAT, FNYEAQ (reference sequence). Study-level findings and limits: Between the patient and control groups, CD8+ Simpson's diversity did not differ significantly. Shared by patients and controls, 25 to 30 CD8+ CDR3s were abundant in patients.

The sample was sorted CD4+, CD8+, or CD8+CD57+ T cells (not recorded which) from PBMCs. The receptor comes from a human donor in good health, serving as a control. The gene calls are TRBV7-7 and TRBJ2-7; 7 bases match TRBD1. The CDR3 DNA reads TGTGCCAGCAGCCCAAGGACAGGCTATGGGGAGCAGTACTTC. Its protein product is CASSPRTGYGEQYF.